This T cell receptor (beta chain) was sequenced during a study of blood T cell repertoires in COVID-19. Cohort placement rested on clinical history that participants reported themselves. Two negative PCRs, clearance, or symptom resolution had been documented for recovered Cohort 3 donors. Germline assignment: CDR1 LNHDA and CDR2 SQIVND (reference sequence). V lost 7 bases to trimming and J lost 1 base, with 14 bases between them. The CDR3 runs to 15 residues. Study processing details: Reference gene primer amplification gave nucleated cell count estimates. Measured with immunoSEQ multiplex PCR; TCRdb has only the in-frame clones, and not every one. D and trimming come from the DNA, and the V and J calls and clone size come from that table. The sample yields approximately 220,000 clones, around 84% seen once.

The sample was PBMCs or T cells enriched from blood (not recorded which). The receptor was derived from a woman aged 40 to 50 who had recovered from COVID-19. This sequence joins TRBV19 and TRBJ1-3; D gene ambiguous. CDR3 bases: TGTGCCAGTACCCGCCTGGGAGGGTCTGGAAACACCATATATTTT. It yields the protein CASTRLGGSGNTIYF.